The source of this T cell receptor beta chain is a study of cytomegalovirus exposure and HLA in healthy donors. CDR1 is SGHKS and CDR2 is YYEKEE in the germline V gene (reference sequence). The CDR3 is 14 residues long. Trimming took 4 bases from V and 0 from J; bases not matched to a gene: 3. PCR involved 60 Vbeta and 13 Jbeta primers. TCRdb keeps only in-frame clones here, not all; method: immunoSEQ multiplex PCR. This sample carries roughly 120,000 clones, 70% to 80% of them seen once, and the ten largest clones take about 7.8%. The chain links TRBV5-5 to TRBJ1-2; 7 nucleotides align to TRBD1. Source material: PBMCs. This sequence was found in a woman aged 40 to 50 in good health and CMV-seropositive. The CDR3 reads CASSPGTANYGYTF. The CDR3 bases are TGTGCCAGCAGCCCCGGGACAGCTAACTATGGCTACACCTTC.